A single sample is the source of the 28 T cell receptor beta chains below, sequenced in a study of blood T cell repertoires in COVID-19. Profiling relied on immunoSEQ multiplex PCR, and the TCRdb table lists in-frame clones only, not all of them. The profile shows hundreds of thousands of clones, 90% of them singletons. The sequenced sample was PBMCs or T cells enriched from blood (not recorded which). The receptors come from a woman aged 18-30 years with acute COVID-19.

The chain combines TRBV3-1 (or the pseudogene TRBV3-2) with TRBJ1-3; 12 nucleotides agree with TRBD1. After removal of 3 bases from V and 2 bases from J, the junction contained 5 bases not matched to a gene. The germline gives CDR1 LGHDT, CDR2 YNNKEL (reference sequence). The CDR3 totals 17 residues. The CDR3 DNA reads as TGTGCCAGCAGCCACCGGGACAGGGGGCGGCCTGGAAACACCATATATTTT. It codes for CASSHRDRGRPGNTIYF.

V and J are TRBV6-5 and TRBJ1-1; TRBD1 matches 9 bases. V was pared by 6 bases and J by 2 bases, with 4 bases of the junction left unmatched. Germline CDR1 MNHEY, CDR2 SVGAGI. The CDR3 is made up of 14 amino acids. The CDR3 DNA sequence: TGTGCCAGCAGACCGGACAGGGGTAACACTGAAGCTTTCTTT. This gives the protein CASRPDRGNTEAFF.

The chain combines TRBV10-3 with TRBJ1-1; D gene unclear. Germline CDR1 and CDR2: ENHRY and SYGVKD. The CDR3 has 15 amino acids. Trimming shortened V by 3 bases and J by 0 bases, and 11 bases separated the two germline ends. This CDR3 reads CAISDSQRMNTEAFF. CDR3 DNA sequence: TGTGCCATCAGTGACTCGCAGCGGATGAACACTGAAGCTTTCTTT.

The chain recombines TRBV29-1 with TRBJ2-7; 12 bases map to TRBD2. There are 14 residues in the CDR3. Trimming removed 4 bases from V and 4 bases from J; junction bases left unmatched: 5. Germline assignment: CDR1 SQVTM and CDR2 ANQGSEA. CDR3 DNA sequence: TGCAGCGTTGCCCCTAGCGGGAGGGCGTACGAGCAGTACTTC. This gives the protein CSVAPSGRAYEQYF.

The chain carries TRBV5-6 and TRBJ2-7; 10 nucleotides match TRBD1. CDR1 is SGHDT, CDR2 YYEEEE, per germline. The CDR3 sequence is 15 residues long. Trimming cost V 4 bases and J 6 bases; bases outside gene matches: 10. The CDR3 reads CASSARDRGLVEQYF. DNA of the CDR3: TGTGCCAGCAGCGCCCGGGACAGGGGATTGGTCGAGCAGTACTTC.

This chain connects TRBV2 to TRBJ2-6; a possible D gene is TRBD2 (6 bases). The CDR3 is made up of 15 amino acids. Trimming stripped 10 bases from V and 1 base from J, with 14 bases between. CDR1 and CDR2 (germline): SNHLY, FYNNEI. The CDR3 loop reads CAIPTGRSGANVLTF. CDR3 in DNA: TGTGCCATCCCCACGGGGAGGTCTGGGGCCAACGTCCTGACTTTC.

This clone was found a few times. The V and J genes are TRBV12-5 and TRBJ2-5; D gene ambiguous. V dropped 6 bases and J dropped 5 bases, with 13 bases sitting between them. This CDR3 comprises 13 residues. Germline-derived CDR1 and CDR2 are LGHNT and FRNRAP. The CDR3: CASGLPNLETQYF. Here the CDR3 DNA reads TGTGCTAGTGGACTCCCTAATCTGGAGACCCAGTACTTC.

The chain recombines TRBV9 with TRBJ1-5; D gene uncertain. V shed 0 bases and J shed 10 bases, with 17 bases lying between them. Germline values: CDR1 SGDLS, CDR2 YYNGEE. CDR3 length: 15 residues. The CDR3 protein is CASSVGTTDKEPQHF. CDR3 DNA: TGTGCCAGCAGCGTAGGGACTACCGATAAGGAACCCCAGCATTTT.

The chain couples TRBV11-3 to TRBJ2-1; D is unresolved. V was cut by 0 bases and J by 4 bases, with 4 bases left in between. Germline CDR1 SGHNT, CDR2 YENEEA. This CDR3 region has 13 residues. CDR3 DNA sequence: TGTGCCAGCAGCTTAGAACAGTACAATGAGCAGTTCTTC. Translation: CASSLEQYNEQFF. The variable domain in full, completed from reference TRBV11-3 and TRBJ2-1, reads EAGVVQSPRYKIIEKKQPVAFWCNPISGHNTLYWYLQNLGQGPELLIRYENEEAVDDSQLPKDRFSAERLKGVDSTLKIQPAELGDSAVYLCASSLEQYNEQFFGPGTRLTVL.

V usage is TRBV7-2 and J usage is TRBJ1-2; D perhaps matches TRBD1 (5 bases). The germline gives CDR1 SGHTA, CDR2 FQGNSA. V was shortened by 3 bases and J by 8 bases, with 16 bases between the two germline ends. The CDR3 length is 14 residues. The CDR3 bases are TGTGCCAGCAGCTTCCAGGGAAGGGGTAGCGGCTACACCTTC. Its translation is CASSFQGRGSGYTF.

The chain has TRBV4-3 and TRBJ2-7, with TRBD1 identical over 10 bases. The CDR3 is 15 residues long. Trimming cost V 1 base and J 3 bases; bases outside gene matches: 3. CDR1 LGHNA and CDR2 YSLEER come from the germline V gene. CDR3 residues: CASSQGTGGSYEQYF. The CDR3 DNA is TGCGCCAGCAGCCAAGGGACAGGGGGTAGCTACGAGCAGTACTTC.

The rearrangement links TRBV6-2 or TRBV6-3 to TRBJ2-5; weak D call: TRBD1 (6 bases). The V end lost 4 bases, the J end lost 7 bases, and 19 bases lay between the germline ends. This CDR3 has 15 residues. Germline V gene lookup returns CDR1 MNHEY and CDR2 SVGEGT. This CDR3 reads CASSLGSGIQGTQYF. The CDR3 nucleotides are TGTGCCAGCAGTTTAGGGTCGGGAATACAGGGGACCCAGTACTTC.

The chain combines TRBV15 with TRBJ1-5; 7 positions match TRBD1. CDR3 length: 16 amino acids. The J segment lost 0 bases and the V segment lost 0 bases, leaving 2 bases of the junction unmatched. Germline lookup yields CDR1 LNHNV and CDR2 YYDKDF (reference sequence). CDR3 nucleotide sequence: TGTGCCACCAGCAGAGACAGGGGGAATAGCAATCAGCCCCAGCATTTT. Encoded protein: CATSRDRGNSNQPQHF. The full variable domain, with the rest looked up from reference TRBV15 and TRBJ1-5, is DAMVIQNPRYQVTQFGKPVTLSCSQTLNHNVMYWYQQKSSQAPKLLFHYYDKDFNNEADTPDNFQSRRPNTSFCFLDIRSPGLGDTAMYLCATSRDRGNSNQPQHFGDGTRLSIL.

The CDR3 loop reads CASSVVETSGNLLIDTQYF. The DNA for the CDR3 is TGTGCCAGCAGCGTAGTAGAGACTAGCGGAAACCTGCTCATCGATACGCAGTATTTT. The chain has TRBV9 and TRBJ2-3, with 9 bases lining up with TRBD2. The trim removed 0 bases at V and 6 bases at J, leaving 17 bases unmatched. The CDR3 consists of 19 residues. The germline CDR1 and CDR2 sequences are SGDLS and YYNGEE.

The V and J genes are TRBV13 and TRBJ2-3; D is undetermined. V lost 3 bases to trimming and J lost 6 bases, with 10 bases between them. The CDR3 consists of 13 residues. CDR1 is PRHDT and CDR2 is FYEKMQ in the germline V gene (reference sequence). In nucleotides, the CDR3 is TGTGCCAGCAGCTTCTCTGAGGCCGATACGCAGTATTTT. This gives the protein CASSFSEADTQYF.

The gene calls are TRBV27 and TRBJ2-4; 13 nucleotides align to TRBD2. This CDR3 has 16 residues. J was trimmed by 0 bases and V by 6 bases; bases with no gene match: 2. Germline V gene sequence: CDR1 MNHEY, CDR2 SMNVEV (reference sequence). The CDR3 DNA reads TGTGCCAGCAGGGGACTAGCGGGACTAGCCAAAAACATTCAGTACTTC. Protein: CASRGLAGLAKNIQYF.

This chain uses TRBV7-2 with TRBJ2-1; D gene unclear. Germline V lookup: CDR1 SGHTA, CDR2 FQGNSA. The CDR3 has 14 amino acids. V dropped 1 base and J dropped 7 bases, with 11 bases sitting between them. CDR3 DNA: TGTGCCAGCAGCTTAGGGAGTACCCTTAATGAGCAGTTCTTC. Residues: CASSLGSTLNEQFF.

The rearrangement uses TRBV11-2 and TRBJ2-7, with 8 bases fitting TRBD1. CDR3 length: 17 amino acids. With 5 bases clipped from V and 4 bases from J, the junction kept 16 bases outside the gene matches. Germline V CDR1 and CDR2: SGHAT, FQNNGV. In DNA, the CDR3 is TGTGCCAGCAGCCCGATAAGTTTCGCACAGGGGGTATACGAGCAGTACTTC. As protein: CASSPISFAQGVYEQYF.

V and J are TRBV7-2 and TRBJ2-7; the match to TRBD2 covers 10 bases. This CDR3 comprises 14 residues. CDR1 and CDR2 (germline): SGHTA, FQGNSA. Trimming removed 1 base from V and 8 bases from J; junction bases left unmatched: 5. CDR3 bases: TGTGCCAGCAGCTTAGGGGGGACTAGCGCAAAGCAGTACTTC. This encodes CASSLGGTSAKQYF.

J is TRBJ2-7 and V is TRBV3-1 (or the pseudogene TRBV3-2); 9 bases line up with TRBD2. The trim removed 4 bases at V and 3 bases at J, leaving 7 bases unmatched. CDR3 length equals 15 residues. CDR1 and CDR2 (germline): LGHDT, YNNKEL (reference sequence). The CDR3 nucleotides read TGTGCCAGCAGCCTTAGCGGGAGATTTGACTACGAGCAGTACTTC. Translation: CASSLSGRFDYEQYF.

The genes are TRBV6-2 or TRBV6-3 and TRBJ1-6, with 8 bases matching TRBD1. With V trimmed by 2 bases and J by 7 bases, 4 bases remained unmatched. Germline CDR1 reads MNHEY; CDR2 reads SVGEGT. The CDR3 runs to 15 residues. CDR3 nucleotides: TGTGCCAGCAGTTACCAGGGACAGGAAAATTCACCCCTCCACTTT. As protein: CASSYQGQENSPLHF.

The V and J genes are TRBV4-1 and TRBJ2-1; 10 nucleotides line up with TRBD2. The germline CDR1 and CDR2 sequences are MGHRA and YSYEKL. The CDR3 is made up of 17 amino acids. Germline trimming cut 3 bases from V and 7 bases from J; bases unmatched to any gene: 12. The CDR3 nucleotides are TGCGCCAGCAGCCAGATGGCTCTAGCGGGAGTTATAAATGAGCAGTTCTTC. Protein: CASSQMALAGVINEQFF.

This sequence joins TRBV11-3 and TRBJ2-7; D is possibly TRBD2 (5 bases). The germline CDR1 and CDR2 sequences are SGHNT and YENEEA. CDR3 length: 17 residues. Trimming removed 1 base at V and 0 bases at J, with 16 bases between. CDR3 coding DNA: TGTGCCAGCAGCTTAGGGGTCTCGGGAATAACCTCCTACGAGCAGTACTTC. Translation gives CASSLGVSGITSYEQYF.

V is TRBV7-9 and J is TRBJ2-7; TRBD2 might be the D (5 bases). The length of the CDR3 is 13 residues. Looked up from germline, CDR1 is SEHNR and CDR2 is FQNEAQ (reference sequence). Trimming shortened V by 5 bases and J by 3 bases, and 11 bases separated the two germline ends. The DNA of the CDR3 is TGTGCCAGCAGCCGCGGGTTACTCTACGAGCAGTACTTC. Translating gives CASSRGLLYEQYF.

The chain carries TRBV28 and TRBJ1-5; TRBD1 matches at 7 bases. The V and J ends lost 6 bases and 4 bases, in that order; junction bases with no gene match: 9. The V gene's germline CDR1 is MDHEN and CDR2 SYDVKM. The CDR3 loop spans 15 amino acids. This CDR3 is CASSPTGDRNQPQHF. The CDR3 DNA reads TGTGCCAGCAGCCCAACAGGGGACCGGAATCAGCCCCAGCATTTT.

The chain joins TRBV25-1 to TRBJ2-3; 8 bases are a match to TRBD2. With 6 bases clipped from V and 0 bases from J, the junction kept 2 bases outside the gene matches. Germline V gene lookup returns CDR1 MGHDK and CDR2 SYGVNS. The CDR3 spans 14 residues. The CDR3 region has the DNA TGTGCCAGCAGCCCTAGCGGGAGCACAGATACGCAGTATTTT. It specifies CASSPSGSTDTQYF.

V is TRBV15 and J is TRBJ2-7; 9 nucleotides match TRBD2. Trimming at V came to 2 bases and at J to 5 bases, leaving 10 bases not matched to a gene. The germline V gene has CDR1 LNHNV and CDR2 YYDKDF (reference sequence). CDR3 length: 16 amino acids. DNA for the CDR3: TGTGCCACCAGCAGACTGAGGGCGGGAGGGCCCCACGAGCAGTACTTC. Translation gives CATSRLRAGGPHEQYF.

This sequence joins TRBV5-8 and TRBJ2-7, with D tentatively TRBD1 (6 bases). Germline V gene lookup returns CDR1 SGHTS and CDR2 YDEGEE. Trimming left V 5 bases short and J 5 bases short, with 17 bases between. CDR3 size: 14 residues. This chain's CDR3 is CASRPPRGLHEQYF. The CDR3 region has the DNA TGTGCCAGCAGACCACCCAGGGGTCTGCACGAGCAGTACTTC.